This is a list of T cell receptor beta chains from one sample in a study of blood T cell repertoires in COVID-19. The data were produced by immunoSEQ multiplex PCR, yet TCRdb's version contains in-frame clones alone and is incomplete. The data hold fewer than 120,000 clones, with nearly 90% observed a single time. Sequencing was done on a sample of peripheral blood. Every receptor here comes from a human donor in a cohort sampled during active COVID-19. The CDR3 runs from the conserved cysteine through the conserved F or W. D genes are given only for firm matches. Part of the rows lack a size; the others show once, few, many or a class for expanded clones.

d_call	v_call	j_call	cdr3_length	clone_size	cdr3_nt	cdr3_aa
TRBD2	TRBV7-9	TRBJ2-3	16	-	TGTGCCAGCAGCTCACCCGGGCGGGGGAAAACAGATACGCAGTATTTT	CASSSPGRGKTDTQYF
-	TRBV9	TRBJ1-2	14	-	TGTGCCAGCAGCGTATCACAGGGTAGGATTGGCTACACCTTC	CASSVSQGRIGYTF
-	TRBV18	TRBJ2-7	14	-	TGTGCCAGCTCACCACCGGGGCGAGATTACGAGCAGTACTTC	CASSPPGRDYEQYF
-	TRBV19	TRBJ1-3	14	-	TGTGCCAGCGGATGGGGCAGGCTTGGAAACACCATATATTTT	CASGWGRLGNTIYF
-	TRBV6-2/TRBV6-3	TRBJ2-1	12	-	TGTGCCAGCAGTTACAGGAGCAATGAGCAGTTCTTC	CASSYRSNEQFF
TRBD2	TRBV15	TRBJ2-2	16	-	TGTGCCACCAGACGAGGAGGGACTAGCGGGAGGGGGGAGCTGTTTTTT	CATRRGGTSGRGELFF
TRBD1	TRBV7-8	TRBJ2-5	14	-	TGTGCCAGCAGACCTCCGGGACAGCACAGGGCCCAGTACTTC	CASRPPGQHRAQYF
TRBD2	TRBV11-3	TRBJ2-1	19	-	TGTGCCAGCAGCCCAGCGGGGGGGATGCTCCCGTCGCGTAACAATGAGCAGTTCTTC	CASSPAGGMLPSRNNEQFF
-	TRBV5-1	TRBJ1-1	16	few	TGCGCCAGCAGCCCGGGGGGGGGCACAGTCAGAACTGAAGCTTTCTTT	CASSPGGGTVRTEAFF
-	TRBV5-6	TRBJ1-2	15	-	TGTGCCAGCAGCTCCCCCGGACAACTGAACTATGGCTACACCTTC	CASSSPGQLNYGYTF
-	TRBV6-5	TRBJ2-7	13	-	TGTGCAATGGGACAAGGGCTCTCCTACGAGCAGTACTTC	CAMGQGLSYEQYF
-	TRBV6-5	TRBJ1-4	13	-	TGTGCCAGCAGACCGGAAGCGAGGGAAAAACTGTTTTTT	CASRPEAREKLFF
-	TRBV27	TRBJ2-7	12	many	TGTGCCAGCAGAGACTTGGCCTACGAGCAGTACTTC	CASRDLAYEQYF
-	TRBV5-1	TRBJ1-1	14	-	TGCGCCAGCAGCTTGGACAGCTTGAACACTGAAGCTTTCTTT	CASSLDSLNTEAFF
-	TRBV5-1	TRBJ1-4	14	-	TGCGCCAGCAGTGGCGGGTCAACTAATGAAAAACTGTTTTTT	CASSGGSTNEKLFF
TRBD1	TRBV7-8	TRBJ1-4	15	-	TGTGCCAGCAGCTTATGGGGACAGGGGGATGAAAAACTGTTTTTT	CASSLWGQGDEKLFF